One sample yielded the 24 T cell receptor beta chains listed below, sequenced in a study of T cell repertoires in cytomegalovirus infection. One entry per CDR3 protein results from TCRdb running MiXCR on the reads. Of some 700,000 distinct CDR3 sequences listed, approximately 40% are singletons. Sequencing input: PBMCs. The receptors here all came from a human donor in good health (CMV status not recorded). Some clones in this sample may be carry-over from other donors' samples.

This clonotype was detected a few times. This chain uses TRBV7-8 with TRBJ2-3; 12 bases align to TRBD2. Per the germline V gene, CDR1 is SGHVS and CDR2 is FQNEAQ. The J segment lost 3 bases and the V segment lost 3 bases, leaving 13 bases of the junction unmatched. CDR3 length: 19 residues. The CDR3 DNA reads TGTGCCAGCAGCTTGAACCGTGCAGGACTAGCGGGGATGACAGATACGCAGTATTTT. Translation gives CASSLNRAGLAGMTDTQYF.

This clonotype has a handful of counts. The chain links TRBV7-6 to TRBJ1-5; D remains ambiguous. This CDR3 is 14 amino acids long. From germline, CDR1 is SGHVS and CDR2 FNYEAQ. Trimming removed 0 bases from V and 7 bases from J, with 10 bases in between. CDR3 loop: CASSLAGFGQPQHF. DNA for the CDR3: TGTGCCAGCAGCTTAGCGGGGTTTGGGCAGCCCCAGCATTTT.

The chain employs TRBV6-1 and TRBJ1-5, with 8 positions matching TRBD1. CDR3 length: 14 amino acids. The trim removed 6 bases at V and 3 bases at J, leaving 4 bases unmatched. Per germline, CDR1 MNHNS and CDR2 SASEGT. CDR3 region: CASRGQGLNQPQHF. In DNA, the CDR3 is TGTGCCAGCAGAGGACAGGGACTCAATCAGCCCCAGCATTTT.

This CDR3 is CSGVRGNTEAFF. The CDR3 DNA follows: TGCAGCGGGGTTCGAGGGAACACTGAAGCTTTCTTT. The rearrangement uses TRBV29-1 and TRBJ1-1; no reliable D call. The CDR3 runs to 12 residues. The germline V and J ends were trimmed by 7 bases and 1 base, with 10 bases remaining between them. Germline V lookup: CDR1 SQVTM, CDR2 ANQGSEA.

This clonotype was observed a handful of times. The chain uses TRBV7-9 and TRBJ2-3, with D uncertain. Trimming left V 0 bases short and J 4 bases short, with 5 bases between. Per the germline V gene, CDR1 is SEHNR and CDR2 is FQNEAQ (reference sequence). This CDR3 comprises 13 residues. The CDR3 is CASSLAGPDTQYF. CDR3 sequence (DNA): TGTGCCAGCAGCTTAGCAGGGCCAGATACGCAGTATTTT.

The chain uses TRBV19 and TRBJ1-1; D is unclear. The V end lost 8 bases, the J end lost 1 base, and 20 bases lay between the germline ends. The CDR3 covers 16 residues. Germline V gene lookup returns CDR1 LNHDA and CDR2 SQIVND (reference sequence). The CDR3 nucleotides are TGTGCCAGTTCCGTCACCCTTCTTGGGAGGAACACTGAAGCTTTCTTT. Protein product: CASSVTLLGRNTEAFF.

Concerning this clonotype itself: This may be a read error, as it is one base from a much larger clone. V gene TRBV7-2 combines with J gene TRBJ2-1; D not resolved. The J call may be incorrect, as the DNA end agrees better with TRBJ2-4. The germline V gene encodes CDR1 SGHTA and CDR2 FQGNSA. The CDR3 runs 12 residues. DNA of the CDR3: TGTGCCAGCAGCCCACGGACCCACCATCAGTACTTC. Amino acid sequence: CASSPRTHHQYF.

This clonotype was counted only a few times. V gene TRBV6-5 combines with J gene TRBJ2-7, with no clear D. Per the germline V gene, CDR1 is MNHEY and CDR2 is SVGAGI. This CDR3 spans 16 amino acids. Between the trimmed V and J ends, which lost 0 bases and 3 bases, there was a span of 15 bases. The CDR3, as DNA: TGTGCCAGCAGTTACTCAGTGGCCAGACCAGACTACGAGCAGTACTTC. Translating it yields CASSYSVARPDYEQYF.

This clonotype came up a few times. V gene TRBV12-3 or TRBV12-4 combines with J gene TRBJ1-5, with 9 bases aligning to TRBD1. V dropped 3 bases and J dropped 0; count of bases not matched to a gene: 15. The CDR3 spans 20 residues. Here the CDR3 DNA reads TGTGCCAGCAGTTTTGTGGCGGGACAGGGCCTATTTCATAGCAATCAGCCCCAGCATTTT. It specifies CASSFVAGQGLFHSNQPQHF.

The table lists this clonotype with many counts. J is TRBJ2-3 and V is TRBV7-6; the D gene is possibly TRBD1 (6 bases). V gave up 2 bases and J gave up 2 bases, with 11 bases separating them. The CDR3 length is 15 residues. Germline CDR1 is SGHVS and CDR2 is FNYEAQ. Here the CDR3 DNA reads TGTGCCAGCAGCTTATATACAGGGTCCACAGATACGCAGTATTTT. Translating it yields CASSLYTGSTDTQYF. Full variable domain (remainder filled in from reference TRBV7-6 and TRBJ2-3): GAGVSQSPRYKVTKRGQDVALRCDPISGHVSLYWYRQALGQGPEFLTYFNYEAQQDKSGLPNDRFSAERPEGSISTLTIQRTEQRDSAMYRCASSLYTGSTDTQYFGPGTRLTVL.

This clonotype came up many times. CDR3 in amino acids: CASSLGGTYSYEQYF. CDR3 sequence (DNA): TGTGCCAGCAGCTTAGGCGGTACCTACTCCTACGAGCAGTACTTC. This chain joins TRBV7-2 and TRBJ2-7; D ambiguous. With 1 base removed from V and 0 bases from J, the gap between germline ends came to 10 bases. The germline V gene encodes CDR1 SGHTA and CDR2 FQGNSA. CDR3 size: 15 residues.

V and J are TRBV6-2 or TRBV6-3 and TRBJ1-1; D is uncertain. CDR1 and CDR2 from the germline V gene are MNHEY and SVGEGT. Trimming removed 3 bases from V and 1 base from J, with 15 bases in between. This CDR3 has 16 amino acids. This CDR3 reads CASSYRLGVPNTEAFF. In DNA form, the CDR3 reads TGTGCCAGCAGTTATCGTCTCGGTGTACCGAACACTGAAGCTTTCTTT.

This clonotype was seen a few times. The chain recombines TRBV20-1 with TRBJ1-6; D ambiguous. V was clipped by 0 bases and J by 7 bases, with 7 bases between them. The CDR3 has 13 amino acids. Per the germline V gene, CDR1 is DFQATT and CDR2 is SNEGSKA (reference sequence). Here the CDR3 reads CSARDVGNSPLHF. CDR3 coding DNA: TGCAGTGCTAGAGATGTCGGGAATTCACCCCTCCACTTT.

This clonotype was counted only a few times. The V call is TRBV6-5, the J call TRBJ2-5, with D tentatively TRBD2 (5 bases). Looked up from germline, CDR1 is MNHEY and CDR2 is SVGAGI. The CDR3 has 18 amino acids. Deletions cut 0 bases from V and 2 bases from J, with 19 bases between. As DNA, the CDR3 is TGTGCCAGCAGTTACTCCCTCGGGGAGCTGGGCCGTCAAGAGACCCAGTACTTC. Residues: CASSYSLGELGRQETQYF.

The V and J genes are TRBV20-1 and TRBJ1-1, with 7 bases fitting TRBD1. Per the germline V gene, CDR1 is DFQATT and CDR2 is SNEGSKA (reference sequence). The CDR3 totals 13 residues. J gave up 0 bases and V 5 bases, and 3 bases lay outside the gene matches. The CDR3 loop is CSAEGGMNTEAFF. In DNA, the CDR3 is TGCAGTGCTGAAGGGGGCATGAACACTGAAGCTTTCTTT.

In its sample, this clonotype was seen a few times. The chain couples TRBV7-2 to TRBJ2-7; 10 bases agree with TRBD2. The CDR3 extends over 14 amino acids. Trimming at V came to 2 bases and at J to 5 bases, leaving 3 bases not matched to a gene. The germline CDR1 and CDR2 sequences are SGHTA and FQGNSA. The CDR3 nucleotides read TGTGCCAGCAGCTTACTAGCGGGAGAAAACGAGCAGTACTTC. The encoded protein is CASSLLAGENEQYF.

This clonotype was recorded many times. The chain joins TRBV7-6 to TRBJ1-1, with D maybe TRBD1 (5 bases). CDR3 length: 15 residues. CDR1 is SGHVS and CDR2 is FNYEAQ in the germline V gene. The V and J ends lost 1 base and 1 base respectively, with 10 bases between them. The CDR3 nucleotides read TGTGCCAGCAGCTTAGTCCGGGGCGCGAACACTGAAGCTTTCTTT. It specifies CASSLVRGANTEAFF.

This rearrangement joins TRBV12-5 to TRBJ2-1; 7 bases agree with TRBD2. Germline V gene data show CDR1 as LGHNT and CDR2 as FRNRAP. This CDR3 has 17 amino acids. V lost 8 bases and J lost 8; bases outside the gene matches: 21. The CDR3 DNA reads as TGTGCTAGTTCTTTCTGGGCTAGCGGAACCCCTAGGGATGAGCAGTTCTTC. It is translated as CASSFWASGTPRDEQFF.

A remark on this clonotype: The junction shows a germline mismatch at one end, possibly a read error. CDR3 sequence: CASSLWEGGETQYF. CDR3 DNA: TGTGCTAGCAGCTTATGGGAAGGGGGCGAGACCCAGTACTTC. The chain uses TRBV7-7 and TRBJ2-5; TRBD1 matches 7 bases. Germline values: CDR1 SSHAT, CDR2 FNYEAQ (reference sequence). CDR3 length equals 14 residues.

The chain couples TRBV30 to TRBJ1-5; a weak D match, TRBD1 (6 bases). V shed 2 bases and J shed 8 bases, with 16 bases lying between them. The CDR3 totals 14 residues. From germline, CDR1 is GTSNPN and CDR2 SVGIG (reference sequence). The DNA of the CDR3 is TGTGCCTGGAGTTCTGGACAGTGCTCCGAGCCCCAGCATTTT. Translated, it gives CAWSSGQCSEPQHF. Full variable domain (missing parts from reference TRBV30 and TRBJ1-5): SQTIHQWPATLVQPVGSPLSLECTVEGTSNPNLYWYRQAAGRGLQLLFYSVGIGQISSEVPQNLSASRPQDRQFILSSKKLLLSDSGFYLCAWSSGQCSEPQHFGDGTRLSIL.

A few counts support this clonotype. The genes are TRBV4-2 and TRBJ2-1; 8 nucleotides line up with TRBD2. Looked up from germline, CDR1 is LGHNA and CDR2 is YNFKEQ. The V gene end was trimmed by 2 bases and the J gene end by 9 bases; junction bases not matched to a gene: 18. The CDR3 loop spans 18 amino acids. CDR3 sequence reads: CASSQKVRVAGLVGEQFF. The CDR3 DNA is TGTGCCAGCAGCCAAAAAGTTCGGGTAGCGGGACTAGTCGGTGAGCAGTTCTTC.

This clonotype was recorded a few times. The chain uses TRBV7-6 and TRBJ2-2, with D maybe TRBD1 (6 bases). The V end was cut by 5 bases, the J end by 4 bases, with 17 bases between. Per the germline V gene, CDR1 is SGHVS and CDR2 is FNYEAQ. There are 16 residues in the CDR3. CDR3 bases: TGTGCCAGCAGCATCTTCTCAGGGGCGGGCACCGGGGAGCTGTTTTTT. Translating gives CASSIFSGAGTGELFF.

CDR3 sequence: CASMGTGAYEQYF. CDR3 in DNA: TGTGCCAGCATGGGGACAGGGGCCTACGAGCAGTACTTC. The chain joins TRBV27 to TRBJ2-7; 10 bases are shared with TRBD1. The germline V gene has CDR1 MNHEY and CDR2 SMNVEV (reference sequence). CDR3 length: 13 amino acids. Trimming took 7 bases from V and 2 from J; bases not matched to a gene: 2.

The chain links TRBV10-3 to TRBJ2-3, with D hard to call. Germline CDR1 ENHRY, CDR2 SYGVKD. The CDR3 loop spans 16 amino acids. V dropped 11 bases and J dropped 0 bases, with 21 bases sitting between them. The chain's CDR3 is CALIDGPWASTDTQYF. Here the CDR3 DNA reads TGTGCCCTCATTGACGGGCCCTGGGCTAGCACAGATACGCAGTATTTT.